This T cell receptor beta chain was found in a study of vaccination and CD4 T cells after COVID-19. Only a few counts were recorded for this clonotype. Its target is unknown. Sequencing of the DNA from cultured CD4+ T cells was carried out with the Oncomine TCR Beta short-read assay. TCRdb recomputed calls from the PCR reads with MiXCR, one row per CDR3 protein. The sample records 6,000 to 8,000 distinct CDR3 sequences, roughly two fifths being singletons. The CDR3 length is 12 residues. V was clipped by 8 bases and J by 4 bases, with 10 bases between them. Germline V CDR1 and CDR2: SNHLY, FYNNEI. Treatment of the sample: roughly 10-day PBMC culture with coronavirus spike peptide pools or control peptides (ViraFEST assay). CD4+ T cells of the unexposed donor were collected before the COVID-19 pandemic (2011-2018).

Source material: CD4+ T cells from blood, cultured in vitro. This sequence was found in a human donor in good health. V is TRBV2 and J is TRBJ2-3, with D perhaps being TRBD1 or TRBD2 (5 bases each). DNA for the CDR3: TGTGCCAGCCGTCTGGGGGCAGATACGCAGTATTTT. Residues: CASRLGADTQYF.